This T cell receptor (beta chain) was identified in a study of T cells in Graves' hyperthyroidism and ophthalmopathy. CDR1 and CDR2 from the germline V gene are SGHKS and YYEKEE (reference sequence). There are 13 residues in the CDR3. Trimming took off 5 bases at V and 5 bases at J, with 14 bases between the two ends. The TCR beta CDR3 regions underwent amplification using RNA transcripts as the source. HTBI primers were employed in a first-round RT-PCR of the TCR CDR3. TCRdb analysed the multiplex PCR reads with MiXCR anew, one entry per CDR3 protein. The sample lists over 250,000 distinct CDR3 sequences, about an eighth seen once, with 34% in the top ten.

This chain uses TRBV5-5 with TRBJ2-7; no reliable D call. The TCR originated in a woman aged 35 to 49 with Graves' ophthalmopathy. Specimen: blood. CDR3 nucleotide sequence: TGTGCCAGCAGAAGGCAGGACGGCGACGAGCAGTACTTC. Translated, it gives CASRRQDGDEQYF.